This passage covers 32 T cell receptor beta chains from one sample sequenced in a study of blood T cell repertoires in COVID-19. Produced via immunoSEQ multiplex PCR; TCRdb's table is partial and in-frame only. The sample gives under 150,000 clones, 70% to 90% of which show up once; 13% is in the top ten. Input material: peripheral blood. Receptors originate from a man in his 60s with active or convalescent COVID-19.

The chain is built from TRBV4-2 and TRBJ2-2; 7 nucleotides line up with TRBD1. Trimming cost V 7 bases and J 1 base; bases outside gene matches: 6. CDR3 length equals 15 residues. The germline CDR1 and CDR2 sequences are LGHNA and YNFKEQ. CDR3 nucleotide sequence: TGTGCCAGCAAGACAGGGAACTTGAACACCGGGGAGCTGTTTTTT. Its translation is CASKTGNLNTGELFF.

The rearrangement uses TRBV6-5 and TRBJ1-1; D remains ambiguous. Germline-derived CDR1 and CDR2 are MNHEY and SVGAGI. The CDR3 is 15 amino acids. V lost 0 bases to trimming and J lost 4 bases, with 12 bases between them. As DNA, the CDR3 is TGTGCCAGCAGTTACTCGTTGAGGTATAGCACTGAAGCTTTCTTT. The encoded protein is CASSYSLRYSTEAFF.

This clone was seen once. The chain couples TRBV24-1 to TRBJ1-4, with 9 bases that match TRBD1. The CDR3 extends over 19 amino acids. CDR1 and CDR2 (germline): KGHDR, SFDVKD. V lost 4 bases, J lost 7 bases, and 18 bases stayed unmatched. CDR3 DNA sequence: TGTGCCACCAGTGAGGATCGGACAGGGGAGGGAATTGCCCTTGAAAAACTGTTTTTT. Protein: CATSEDRTGEGIALEKLFF.

This clone was seen once. The V and J genes are TRBV6-5 and TRBJ2-1, with D unclear. The CDR3 has 13 amino acids. Between the trimmed V and J ends, which lost 0 bases and 13 bases, there was a span of 13 bases. CDR1 is MNHEY and CDR2 is SVGAGI in the germline V gene. The CDR3 DNA follows: TGTGCCAGCAGTTACTCCCCAGTGAGAGGACAGTTCTTC. Its protein product is CASSYSPVRGQFF.

V gene TRBV6-5 combines with J gene TRBJ2-2, with a possible D match to TRBD2 (5 bases). CDR1 MNHEY and CDR2 SVGAGI come from the germline V gene. Trimming stripped 5 bases from V and 8 bases from J, with 9 bases between. The CDR3 runs 12 residues. CDR3 sequence reads: CASSRRSGELFF. The CDR3 DNA reads TGTGCCAGCAGTCGGAGGTCGGGGGAGCTGTTTTTT.

As DNA, the CDR3 is TGTGCCAGTAGTCAAAGACTAGCGGAGGCCAAAAACATTCAGTACTTC. The encoded protein is CASSQRLAEAKNIQYF. This chain links TRBV19 with TRBJ2-4, with 9 nucleotides matching TRBD2. The length of the CDR3 is 16 residues. Losses at the gene ends were 5 bases for V and 1 base for J; bases not matched to a gene: 6. Germline V gene sequence: CDR1 LNHDA, CDR2 SQIVND (reference sequence).

This chain uses TRBV3-1 (or the pseudogene TRBV3-2) with TRBJ2-7; 11 bases agree with TRBD2. The germline V gene has CDR1 LGHDT and CDR2 YNNKEL (reference sequence). The CDR3 is 19 residues long. V dropped 0 bases and J dropped 2; count of bases not matched to a gene: 12. This chain's CDR3 is CASSQDILAGGPVAYEQYF. CDR3 nucleotide sequence: TGTGCCAGCAGCCAAGATATCCTAGCGGGAGGACCAGTAGCCTACGAGCAGTACTTC.

The rearrangement links TRBV19 to TRBJ2-5; the D gene is possibly TRBD2 (6 bases). Germline CDR1 LNHDA, CDR2 SQIVND (reference sequence). The CDR3 spans 13 residues. The V gene lost 2 bases and the J gene lost 4 bases, with 8 bases spanning the gap. CDR3 nucleotides: TGTGCCAGTAGTATAAGGAGGGGAGAGACCCAGTACTTC. Amino acid sequence: CASSIRRGETQYF.

V and J are TRBV7-2 and TRBJ2-1; 9 bases fit TRBD1. J was trimmed by 4 bases and V by 1 base; bases with no gene match: 5. This CDR3 has 16 amino acids. CDR1 and CDR2 (germline): SGHTA, FQGNSA. CDR3 sequence: CASSLGRGTGYNEQFF. CDR3 nucleotides: TGTGCCAGCAGCTTAGGAAGAGGGACAGGGTACAATGAGCAGTTCTTC.

The genes are TRBV5-1 and TRBJ1-5; no firm D call. CDR1 is SGHRS, CDR2 YFSETQ, per germline. The V gene lost 1 base and the J gene lost 3 bases, with 8 bases spanning the gap. The CDR3 runs 14 residues. Here the CDR3 reads CASSLSGSNQPQHF. DNA for the CDR3: TGCGCCAGCAGCTTGTCGGGGTCCAATCAGCCCCAGCATTTT. Drawing the rest from reference TRBV5-1 and TRBJ1-5, the complete variable domain is KAGVTQTPRYLIKTRGQQVTLSCSPISGHRSVSWYQQTPGQGLQFLFEYFSETQRNKGNFPGRFSGRQFSNSRSEMNVSTLELGDSALYLCASSLSGSNQPQHFGDGTRLSIL.

The chain recombines TRBV7-6 with TRBJ1-1; D remains ambiguous. Trimming shortened V by 2 bases and J by 0 bases, and 13 bases separated the two germline ends. This CDR3 contains 16 residues. Germline values: CDR1 SGHVS, CDR2 FNYEAQ. The DNA for the CDR3 is TGTGCCAGCAGCTTATACTCGGCGGTTATGAACACTGAAGCTTTCTTT. Translated, it gives CASSLYSAVMNTEAFF.

CDR3 protein: CASSLVGTGGPQHNSPLHF. The CDR3, as DNA: TGTGCCAGCAGCTTAGTCGGGACAGGGGGCCCACAACATAATTCACCCCTCCACTTT. This sequence joins TRBV7-2 and TRBJ1-6; 12 bases map to TRBD1. Germline-derived CDR1 and CDR2 are SGHTA and FQGNSA. V shed 1 base, J shed 5 bases, and the junction held 9 bases outside the gene matches. CDR3 length equals 19 residues.

A word on this clone: In the same sample, other DNA sequences code for this CDR3. V is TRBV28 and J is TRBJ1-4; 10 bases agree with TRBD1. Germline CDR1 MDHEN, CDR2 SYDVKM. Trimming took 5 bases from V and 8 from J; bases not matched to a gene: 8. The CDR3 is made up of 15 amino acids. The CDR3 is CASSPTTGGGEKLFF. The CDR3 DNA follows: TGTGCCAGCAGTCCCACGACAGGGGGCGGGGAAAAACTGTTTTTT.

This chain uses TRBV5-1 with TRBJ1-2, with TRBD1 identical over 7 bases. V shed 6 bases, J shed 4 bases, and the junction held 6 bases outside the gene matches. The CDR3 spans 13 residues. Germline CDR1 SGHRS, CDR2 YFSETQ. The CDR3 DNA follows: TGCGCCAGCAACACGGGACAGACCTATGGCTACACCTTC. Amino acid sequence: CASNTGQTYGYTF.

The rearrangement joins TRBV12-5 to TRBJ1-2, with D tentatively TRBD1 (6 bases). Per the germline V gene, CDR1 is LGHNT and CDR2 is FRNRAP. The V end lost 4 bases, the J end lost 8 bases, and 20 bases lay between the germline ends. CDR3 length: 15 amino acids. The DNA for the CDR3 is TGTGCTAGTGGTTCTGGATACAGGGATGAGAAGGGCTACACCTTC. This gives the protein CASGSGYRDEKGYTF.

The chain combines TRBV28 with TRBJ2-5; the match to TRBD2 covers 13 bases. The CDR3 runs 21 residues. The germline V gene has CDR1 MDHEN and CDR2 SYDVKM. The V and J ends lost 2 bases and 6 bases, in that order; junction bases with no gene match: 21. The CDR3 loop reads CASSLRGLAGVRARGWKTQYF. CDR3 coding DNA: TGTGCCAGCAGTTTACGAGGACTAGCGGGAGTCAGGGCCCGGGGTTGGAAGACCCAGTACTTC.

The chain joins TRBV3-1 (or the pseudogene TRBV3-2) to TRBJ2-7; D ambiguous. Germline V gene data show CDR1 as LGHDT and CDR2 as YNNKEL (reference sequence). The CDR3 extends over 13 amino acids. V was shortened by 1 base and J by 4 bases, with 8 bases between the two germline ends. This CDR3 reads CASSQGFQYEQYF. As DNA, the CDR3 is TGTGCCAGCAGCCAAGGTTTCCAATACGAGCAGTACTTC.

V and J are TRBV7-9 and TRBJ1-4, with 8 nucleotides matching TRBD1. This CDR3 comprises 14 residues. V lost 5 bases, J lost 8 bases, and 7 bases stayed unmatched. Germline values: CDR1 SEHNR, CDR2 FQNEAQ (reference sequence). The CDR3 nucleotides are TGTGCCAGCAGCCCCGGGACAGGTGGGGAAAAACTGTTTTTT. This gives the protein CASSPGTGGEKLFF.

CDR3 amino acids: CASSLQPQGVSNQPQHF. The CDR3 nucleotides read TGCGCCAGCAGCTTACAACCTCAGGGTGTTAGCAATCAGCCCCAGCATTTT. The rearrangement joins TRBV5-1 to TRBJ1-5; the D gene is possibly TRBD1 (5 bases). Trimming shortened V by 2 bases and J by 0 bases, and 15 bases separated the two germline ends. This CDR3 is built from 17 residues. From germline, CDR1 is SGHRS and CDR2 YFSETQ. The complete variable domain, with remaining parts taken from reference TRBV5-1 and TRBJ1-5, reads KAGVTQTPRYLIKTRGQQVTLSCSPISGHRSVSWYQQTPGQGLQFLFEYFSETQRNKGNFPGRFSGRQFSNSRSEMNVSTLELGDSALYLCASSLQPQGVSNQPQHFGDGTRLSIL.

V gene TRBV18 combines with J gene TRBJ2-3, with D perhaps matching TRBD1 (5 bases). Germline V gene data show CDR1 as KGHSH and CDR2 as LQKENI. Trimming left V 6 bases short and J 8 bases short, with 18 bases between. The CDR3 is 14 amino acids. The CDR3 here is CASSQDSNSATQYF. In DNA, the CDR3 is TGTGCCAGCTCCCAAGACAGCAATTCGGCTACGCAGTATTTT.

The chain couples TRBV27 to TRBJ1-1; D ambiguous. The length of the CDR3 is 13 residues. The V gene's germline CDR1 is MNHEY and CDR2 SMNVEV (reference sequence). V was trimmed by 2 bases and J by 2 bases, leaving 6 bases between them. The CDR3 region has the DNA TGTGCCAGCAGTTTAGGCAGAAACACTGAAGCTTTCTTT. It specifies CASSLGRNTEAFF.

The V gene is TRBV5-1, the J gene TRBJ1-2; 9 bases line up with TRBD1. Trimming removed 1 base from V and 8 bases from J; junction bases left unmatched: 9. There are 15 residues in the CDR3. Germline V gene lookup returns CDR1 SGHRS and CDR2 YFSETQ. The CDR3 protein is CASSLTEGQGKGYTF. CDR3 DNA: TGCGCCAGCAGCTTGACGGAGGGACAGGGAAAAGGCTACACCTTC.

In this sample, this clone turned up a few times. The chain is built from TRBV2 and TRBJ2-5; 9 bases are a match to TRBD2. This CDR3 has 12 amino acids. The ends lost 10 bases at V and 7 bases at J; junction bases unmatched: 7. CDR1 is SNHLY and CDR2 is FYNNEI in the germline V gene. The CDR3, as DNA: TGTGCCACTGAGCGGGAGGAGCGGACCCAGTACTTC. Its protein product is CATEREERTQYF.

Turning to this clone: Other DNA sequences in the same sample also yield this CDR3. V and J are TRBV2 and TRBJ2-7; no clear D. Germline values: CDR1 SNHLY, CDR2 FYNNEI. Trimming removed 0 bases from V and 5 bases from J, with 5 bases in between. The CDR3 consists of 12 residues. The CDR3 DNA sequence: TGTGCCAGCAGTGAAGCGCGTGACGAGCAGTACTTC. It specifies CASSEARDEQYF.

The chain recombines TRBV4-1 with TRBJ2-7; no definite D call. CDR1 is MGHRA, CDR2 YSYEKL, per germline. With 1 base removed from V and 0 bases from J, the gap between germline ends came to 7 bases. The CDR3 covers 14 residues. Written as DNA, the CDR3 is TGCGCCAGCAGCCAAGGGGCCAGCTCCTACGAGCAGTACTTC. Amino acid sequence: CASSQGASSYEQYF.

V usage is TRBV12-3 or TRBV12-4 and J usage is TRBJ2-3; no clear D. The CDR3 sequence is 12 residues long. Between the trimmed V and J ends, which lost 5 bases and 2 bases, there was a span of 5 bases. CDR3 residues: CASSTITDTQYF. Here the CDR3 DNA reads TGTGCCAGCAGTACTATCACAGATACGCAGTATTTT.

This chain uses TRBV2 with TRBJ2-1, with D uncertain. Trimming stripped 2 bases from V and 5 bases from J, with 7 bases between. Germline CDR1 is SNHLY and CDR2 is FYNNEI. This CDR3 spans 13 amino acids. The CDR3 loop is CASSENFNNEQFF. CDR3 DNA sequence: TGTGCCAGCAGTGAAAACTTCAACAATGAGCAGTTCTTC.

This clone appeared a single time. The V call is TRBV9, the J call TRBJ2-7; a possible D gene is TRBD1 (5 bases). V gave up 3 bases and J gave up 3 bases, with 7 bases separating them. The CDR3 is made up of 12 amino acids. Germline values: CDR1 SGDLS, CDR2 YYNGEE. The CDR3 loop is CASSAGHYEQYF. CDR3 DNA sequence: TGTGCCAGCAGCGCCGGACACTACGAGCAGTACTTC.

This rearrangement joins TRBV9 to TRBJ2-1, with 8 nucleotides matching TRBD2. After removal of 3 bases from V and 7 bases from J, the junction contained 18 bases not matched to a gene. CDR1 is SGDLS and CDR2 is YYNGEE in the germline V gene. The CDR3 runs to 18 residues. The CDR3 sequence is CASSGGLGGGPRGNEQFF. The CDR3 DNA sequence: TGTGCCAGCAGCGGCGGATTAGGCGGGGGGCCTCGGGGAAATGAGCAGTTCTTC.

The chain combines TRBV4-2 with TRBJ1-6, with a weak D call TRBD1 (6 bases). V was shortened by 3 bases and J by 10 bases, with 16 bases between the two germline ends. The CDR3 spans 15 residues. Germline CDR1 is LGHNA and CDR2 is YNFKEQ. Written as DNA, the CDR3 is TGTGCCAGCAGCCAGAACAGGGTAGTAGGATCACCCCTCCACTTT. Amino acid sequence: CASSQNRVVGSPLHF.

The chain couples TRBV4-3 to TRBJ2-7; TRBD2 is a possible D gene (6 bases). The germline gives CDR1 LGHNA, CDR2 YSLEER. The CDR3 loop spans 15 amino acids. The V and J ends lost 3 bases and 6 bases respectively, with 18 bases between them. This CDR3 reads CASSQMRDRGSEQYF. Written as DNA, the CDR3 is TGCGCCAGCAGCCAGATGAGGGACCGGGGGAGCGAGCAGTACTTC.

J is TRBJ2-7 and V is TRBV28, with 9 positions matching TRBD1. Per the germline V gene, CDR1 is MDHEN and CDR2 is SYDVKM. Losses at the gene ends were 6 bases for V and 3 bases for J; bases not matched to a gene: 9. This CDR3 contains 15 residues. This CDR3 reads CASSKWGTGNYEQYF. The CDR3 DNA is TGTGCCAGCAGCAAGTGGGGGACAGGGAACTACGAGCAGTACTTC.